The 6 T cell receptor beta chains given below trace back to one sample, sequenced in a study of blood T cell repertoires in COVID-19 (dated by TCRdb to the early 2020s). The library came from the immunoSEQ multiplex PCR assay. What TCRdb holds here is the immuneACCESS table cut down to in-frame rearrangements. Part of the clones is not present; checked against another copy, under half of the missing clones reflect an unresolved V gene, and the others are unexplained. The sample contains about 400,000 clones, roughly nine tenths of them found a single time. The ten most abundant clones make up approximately 1.5% of the sample. The material sequenced was PBMCs or T cells enriched from blood (not recorded which). The receptor set was obtained from a woman aged 30 to 39 who had recovered from COVID-19.

The chain has TRBV5-8 and TRBJ1-5; TRBD1 aligns across 11 bases. The CDR3 is made up of 16 amino acids. CDR1 SGHTS and CDR2 YDEGEE come from the germline V gene. Unmatched junction bases numbered 7, after V lost 4 bases and J lost 4 bases. CDR3 coding DNA: TGTGCCAGCAGCCAAGGACAGGGGGCTTTTAATCAGCCCCAGCATTTT. This gives the protein CASSQGQGAFNQPQHF.

The chain uses TRBV7-2 and TRBJ2-2, with D tentatively TRBD1 (6 bases). V lost 5 bases and J 0 bases, leaving 19 bases between the germline ends. This CDR3 is built from 18 residues. Germline assignment: CDR1 SGHTA and CDR2 FQGNSA. The CDR3 sequence is CASSPTPEDSSNTGELFF. In DNA, the CDR3 is TGTGCCAGCAGCCCAACCCCTGAGGACAGTTCGAACACCGGGGAGCTGTTTTTT.

V gene TRBV20-1 combines with J gene TRBJ1-4, with D hard to call. Trimming removed 3 bases from V and 8 bases from J, with 16 bases in between. This CDR3 is built from 14 residues. Germline CDR1 and CDR2: DFQATT and SNEGSKA (reference sequence). CDR3 protein: CSASRSEKPEKLFF. The CDR3 bases are TGCAGTGCTAGTCGTTCTGAAAAGCCCGAAAAACTGTTTTTT.

The CDR3 bases are TGTGCCAGCAGCCCCGGCCTTAGCGGGAGAATAAACACCGGGGAGCTGTTTTTT. As protein: CASSPGLSGRINTGELFF. The genes are TRBV7-6 and TRBJ2-2; 9 positions match TRBD2. With 5 bases clipped from V and 2 bases from J, the junction kept 12 bases outside the gene matches. From germline, CDR1 is SGHVS and CDR2 FNYEAQ. The length of the CDR3 is 18 residues.

J is TRBJ1-1 and V is TRBV14, with TRBD1 matching over 9 bases. This CDR3 contains 16 residues. Germline loops: CDR1 SGHDN, CDR2 FVKESK. Trimming took 4 bases from V and 1 from J; bases not matched to a gene: 7. CDR3 amino acids: CASSPLIQGANTEAFF. The CDR3 nucleotides are TGTGCCAGCAGCCCGCTTATACAGGGGGCGAACACTGAAGCTTTCTTT.

The V and J genes are TRBV10-2 and TRBJ2-7; tentative D call: TRBD2 (5 bases). The germline CDR1 and CDR2 sequences are WSHSY and SAAADI. V lost 6 bases and J lost 7, with 19 bases in between. This CDR3 has 14 amino acids. The CDR3 bases are TGCGCCAGCAGCATGGGAGACCGAAACGGGGAGCAGTACTTC. Its protein is CASSMGDRNGEQYF.